These T cell receptor beta chains were read from a single sample in a study of CD8+CD57+ T cells in acquired aplastic anemia. From the reads, TCRdb called clonotypes with MiXCR, one entry per CDR3 protein. The table has under 250,000 distinct CDR3 sequences, roughly half seen once. The material sequenced was sorted CD4+, CD8+, or CD8+CD57+ T cells (not recorded which) from PBMCs. The receptors here all came from a human donor with aplastic anemia. Both conserved end residues are part of each CDR3. D genes are given only for firm matches. Size tells how often a clone was seen (once, few, many) or the class of an expanded clone, and some rows leave it out.

j_call: TRBJ1-6
v_call: TRBV4-1
cdr3_length: 15
d_call: .
clone_size: many
cdr3_nt: TGCGCCAGCAGCCAAGAGTTACAGGGCCGTTCACCCCTCCACTTT
cdr3_aa: CASSQELQGRSPLHF

j_call: TRBJ2-5
v_call: TRBV6-6
cdr3_length: 13
d_call: .
clone_size: .
cdr3_nt: TGTGCCAGCAGCCGGGGGCAGGGGGAGACCCAGTACTTC
cdr3_aa: CASSRGQGETQYF

j_call: TRBJ2-7
v_call: TRBV10-3
cdr3_length: 13
d_call: .
clone_size: .
cdr3_nt: TGTACCATCAGTGACCAGATAGGGTACGAGCAGTACTTC
cdr3_aa: CTISDQIGYEQYF

j_call: TRBJ2-1
v_call: TRBV27
cdr3_length: 15
d_call: .
clone_size: few
cdr3_nt: TGTGCCAGCAGTTTACTTGCAGGGATGAAGAATGAGCAGTTCTTC
cdr3_aa: CASSLLAGMKNEQFF

j_call: TRBJ2-7
v_call: TRBV7-2
cdr3_length: 14
d_call: .
clone_size: .
cdr3_nt: TGTGCCAGCAGCTTAACGGCGTCGAGGGACGAGCAGTACTTC
cdr3_aa: CASSLTASRDEQYF

j_call: TRBJ1-2
v_call: TRBV14
cdr3_length: 14
d_call: .
clone_size: .
cdr3_nt: TGTGCCAGCAGCCCCACTAGATTAGGCTATGGCTACACCTTC
cdr3_aa: CASSPTRLGYGYTF

j_call: TRBJ2-7
v_call: TRBV9
cdr3_length: 15
d_call: TRBD1
clone_size: .
cdr3_nt: TGTGCCAGCAGTGAAGGTGCCAGGGGGTCCTACGAGCAGTACTTC
cdr3_aa: CASSEGARGSYEQYF

j_call: TRBJ1-5
v_call: TRBV7-7
cdr3_length: 14
d_call: TRBD1
clone_size: .
cdr3_nt: TGTGCTAGCAGCGCCACAGGGGTCGGCCAGCCCCAGCATTTT
cdr3_aa: CASSATGVGQPQHF

j_call: TRBJ2-7
v_call: TRBV12-3/TRBV12-4
cdr3_length: 12
d_call: .
clone_size: few
cdr3_nt: TGTGTCAGCACTTCCGACCGCTACGAGCAGTACTTC
cdr3_aa: CVSTSDRYEQYF

j_call: TRBJ2-7
v_call: TRBV11-2
cdr3_length: 14
d_call: TRBD2
clone_size: many
cdr3_nt: TGTGCCAGCACGCCGGGACTAGCGGGATACGAGCAGTACTTC
cdr3_aa: CASTPGLAGYEQYF

j_call: TRBJ2-7
v_call: TRBV6-2/TRBV6-3
cdr3_length: 14
d_call: TRBD2
clone_size: .
cdr3_nt: TGTGCCAGCAACGGTCTAGCGGGTTCCTACGAGCAGTACTTC
cdr3_aa: CASNGLAGSYEQYF